Described below is a single T cell receptor beta chain sequence and its context. Its matching antigen is unknown. The TCR beta cDNA libraries carried unique molecular identifiers. Researchers reported roughly 0.5 million cDNA molecules coming from about 1 to 10 million T cells. MiXCR was run by TCRdb on the PCR reads, yielding one entry per CDR3 protein. The table records roughly 400,000 distinct CDR3 sequences, approximately 37% of them present only once. This entry comes from a study of post-analysis software for immune sequencing data. Study at large: The disease courses spanned relapsing-remitting, secondary progressive and progressive-relapsing forms of multiple sclerosis. Study-level points and caveats: Strong co-clustering by F measure linked samples that shared a preparation batch. Four to six TRBV segments (TRBV5-6, TRBV5-1 and TRBV20-1 among them) occurred more frequently in patients than in controls. Among multiple sclerosis patients, normalized Chao1 diversity was significantly below that of controls.

There are 16 residues in the CDR3. V was pared by 3 bases and J by 4 bases, with 13 bases between. CDR1 is SGHTA, CDR2 FQGNSA, per germline. The chain recombines TRBV7-2 with TRBJ2-6; no firm D call. The sequenced material came from blood. This sequence was found in a girl aged 2 to 10 with multiple sclerosis. CDR3: CASSFDRWLGANVLTF. In DNA form, the CDR3 reads TGTGCCAGCAGCTTTGACCGCTGGCTCGGGGCCAACGTCCTGACTTTC.